Listed below are T cell receptor beta chains from one sample, sequenced in a study of beta chain features in type 1 diabetes. Using immunoSEQ multiplex PCR, the repertoire was profiled, and TCRdb retains in-frame clones only, with some absent. The sample lists approximately 150,000 clones, about a tenth occurring once. Material for sequencing was central memory CD4+ T cells from blood. All receptors come from a woman aged 40 to 50 in good health. Each CDR3 is given with its conserved first and last residue. The D gene is left open where the match is weak. Only some rows state a clone size, as once, few, many or a class for expanded clones.

clone_size j_call v_call d_call cdr3_aa cdr3_nt
few TRBJ2-3 TRBV5-1 TRBD2 CASSSTSGGIDTQYF TGCGCCAGCAGCTCGACTAGCGGGGGAATAGATACGCAGTATTTT
many TRBJ2-7 TRBV5-1 TRBD1 CASSLDGQGNEQYF TGCGCCAGCAGCTTGGACGGACAGGGCAACGAGCAGTACTTC
. TRBJ1-2 TRBV6-6 . CASSRPQGPGDYGYTF TGTGCCAGCAGCCGACCCCAGGGGCCAGGGGACTATGGCTACACCTTC
. TRBJ2-7 TRBV7-8 . CASSDKDKPLPYEQYF TGTGCCAGCAGCGACAAAGACAAGCCTCTACCTTACGAGCAGTACTTC
. TRBJ2-5 TRBV27 . CASSSLGETQYF TGTGCCAGCAGTTCCCTGGGCGAGACCCAGTACTTC
many TRBJ2-1 TRBV29-1 . CSVGQNNEQFF TGCAGCGTAGGACAAAACAATGAGCAGTTCTTC
few TRBJ2-2 TRBV5-1 TRBD1 CASSSGQAITGELFF TGCGCCAGCAGCTCGGGACAGGCGATCACCGGGGAGCTGTTTTTT
. TRBJ1-2 TRBV7-2 . CASSSRDYGYTF TGTGCCAGCAGCTCCCGGGACTATGGCTACACCTTC
. TRBJ1-1 TRBV4-1 . CASSQDQGQGTEAFF TGCGCCAGCAGCCAAGATCAGGGGCAGGGCACTGAAGCTTTCTTT
few TRBJ2-7 TRBV6-5 TRBD2 CASRKAGGRSYEQYF TGTGCCAGCAGGAAAGCGGGGGGAAGGTCCTACGAGCAGTACTTC
many TRBJ2-7 TRBV7-9 TRBD1 CASSLVAGQAYEQYF TGTGCCAGCAGCTTAGTGGCGGGACAGGCCTACGAGCAGTACTTC
many TRBJ2-7 TRBV2 . CASSDEGGDSSYEQYF TGTGCCAGCAGTGATGAAGGCGGGGACAGCTCCTACGAGCAGTACTTC
many TRBJ2-5 TRBV5-4 TRBD2 CASSSGTRRAETQYF TGTGCCAGCAGCTCGGGGACTAGAAGGGCTGAGACCCAGTACTTC
few TRBJ2-7 TRBV5-6 . CASSATGYEQYF TGTGCCAGCAGCGCTACAGGCTACGAGCAGTACTTC
. TRBJ2-7 TRBV15 TRBD1 CATSRGTGSYEQYF TGTGCCACCAGCAGAGGGACAGGAAGCTACGAGCAGTACTTC
. TRBJ2-7 TRBV19 . CASSRGTLYEQYF TGTGCCAGTAGTAGGGGGACACTCTACGAGCAGTACTTC
few TRBJ2-5 TRBV5-1 TRBD2 CATFSGDRRETQYF TGCGCCACCTTTAGCGGGGACCGCAGGGAGACCCAGTACTTC
. TRBJ2-1 TRBV6-1 . CASSVINEQFF TGTGCCAGCAGTGTAATAAATGAGCAGTTCTTC
few TRBJ1-1 TRBV10-3 TRBD1 CAIRGTGSGDTEAFF TGTGCCATCAGGGGGACAGGGTCCGGGGACACTGAAGCTTTCTTT
once TRBJ2-5 TRBV7-9 TRBD1 CASSQVQGKRETQYF TGTGCCAGCAGCCAAGTACAGGGGAAGAGAGAGACCCAGTACTTC
. TRBJ2-7 TRBV7-9 . CASSPGSDLNSYEQYF TGTGCCAGCAGCCCAGGGTCAGACCTCAACTCCTACGAGCAGTACTTC
. TRBJ2-7 TRBV6-4 TRBD2 CASRVSGGISYEQYF TGTGCCAGCAGAGTGAGCGGGGGGATCTCCTACGAGCAGTACTTC
few TRBJ1-1 TRBV29-1 . CSVEVQNTEAFF TGCAGCGTTGAAGTCCAAAACACTGAAGCTTTCTTT
few TRBJ2-2 TRBV5-1 . CASSLLRGAGGELFF TGCGCCAGCAGCCTCCTCCGGGGGGCGGGCGGGGAGCTGTTTTTT
many TRBJ2-5 TRBV28 TRBD2 CASSIAGGDWAETQYF TGTGCCAGCAGCATAGCGGGGGGGGACTGGGCGGAGACCCAGTACTTC
few TRBJ1-2 TRBV2 . CASSEVDSNYGYTF TGTGCCAGCAGTGAAGTTGACTCTAACTATGGCTACACCTTC
many TRBJ2-5 TRBV18 . CASSPPGFRETQYF TGTGCCAGCTCACCTCCGGGGTTTCGGGAGACCCAGTACTTC
. TRBJ1-5 TRBV6-5 . CASSYYRDGQPQHF TGTGCCAGCAGTTACTACAGGGACGGACAGCCCCAGCATTTT
. TRBJ2-1 TRBV5-1 TRBD2 CASSTEGTRASHEQFF TGCGCCAGCAGCACGGAGGGGACTAGAGCTTCACACGAGCAGTTCTTC
. TRBJ2-5 TRBV5-1 . CASSDLQETQYF TGCGCCAGCAGCGACTTACAAGAGACCCAGTACTTC
. TRBJ2-3 TRBV5-4 . CASSGTSTDTQYF TGTGCCAGCAGCGGGACTAGCACAGATACGCAGTATTTT
few TRBJ1-1 TRBV7-2 . CASRGEGGGAFF TGTGCCAGCAGAGGGGAGGGCGGCGGAGCTTTCTTT
many TRBJ1-1 TRBV29-1 TRBD1 CSVTGQGYTEAFF TGCAGCGTTACTGGACAGGGGTATACTGAAGCTTTCTTT
many TRBJ1-2 TRBV4-1 . CASSQVIGNLDRYTF TGCGCCAGCAGCCAAGTCATCGGGAATTTGGACCGCTACACCTTC
few TRBJ2-7 TRBV6-9 TRBD2 CASSLSRGGGLYEQYF TGTGCCAGCAGTTTGTCTCGCGGGGGGGGCCTTTACGAGCAGTACTTC
. TRBJ1-2 TRBV19 . CASSPRESLWYGYTF TGTGCCAGTAGTCCTCGGGAGTCCTTATGGTATGGCTACACCTTC
many TRBJ1-5 TRBV2 TRBD1 CASQGQVGQPQHF TGTGCCAGCCAAGGACAGGTCGGTCAGCCCCAGCATTTT
few TRBJ2-2 TRBV29-1 TRBD2 CSVEGLAGGLRELFF TGCAGCGTTGAGGGACTAGCGGGGGGGCTAAGGGAGCTGTTTTTT
many TRBJ2-7 TRBV23-1 . CASSQEAEQYF TGCGCCAGCAGTCAAGAAGCGGAGCAGTACTTC
few TRBJ2-7 TRBV19 . CASSKQGRDYEQYF TGTGCCAGTAGTAAGCAGGGCCGAGACTACGAGCAGTACTTC
few TRBJ2-6 TRBV18 . CASSPPNRVGANVLTF TGTGCCAGCTCACCGCCCAACAGGGTTGGGGCCAACGTCCTGACTTTC
. TRBJ1-2 TRBV6-5 . CASTRRGGFDYGYTF TGTGCCAGCACCCGACGGGGGGGCTTTGACTATGGCTACACCTTC
few TRBJ1-2 TRBV5-1 TRBD1 CASSRQGGGSQSSNYGYTF TGCGCCAGCAGCCGACAGGGGGGAGGATCACAAAGCTCTAACTATGGCTACACCTTC
many TRBJ2-2 TRBV5-1 . CASSFKPTGELFF TGCGCCAGCAGCTTCAAGCCCACCGGGGAGCTGTTTTTT
. TRBJ2-5 TRBV9 . CASSVRVQETQYF TGTGCCAGCAGCGTCAGGGTTCAAGAGACCCAGTACTTC
few TRBJ1-2 TRBV5-4 . CASSRPGVVYGYTF TGTGCCAGCAGCCGGCCGGGGGTGGTCTATGGCTACACCTTC
few TRBJ2-1 TRBV2 TRBD2 CASTASGGARIF TGTGCCAGCACCGCTAGCGGGGGGGCTCGGATCTTC
. TRBJ2-5 TRBV4-1 . CASSRQRYQETQYF TGCGCCAGCAGCCGACAGAGGTACCAAGAGACCCAGTACTTC
few TRBJ1-2 TRBV1 . CTSSQDRHPNYGYTF TGCACCAGCAGCCAAGATCGACACCCTAACTATGGCTACACCTTC
few TRBJ1-1 TRBV5-8 TRBD1 CASSLAGGLREAFF TGTGCCAGCAGCTTGGCAGGGGGCCTGCGTGAAGCTTTCTTT
few TRBJ2-7 TRBV2 . CATGVVGSYEQYF TGTGCCACGGGGGTGGTCGGAAGCTACGAGCAGTACTTC
. TRBJ2-1 TRBV19 . CASSFQYNEQFF TGTGCCAGTAGTTTCCAATACAATGAGCAGTTCTTC
. TRBJ2-7 TRBV27 TRBD2 CASSLLAGTEQYF TGTGCCAGCAGTTTACTAGCGGGGACCGAGCAGTACTTC
. TRBJ2-3 TRBV6-5 . CASSRQDRSTDTQYF TGTGCCAGCAGTCGACAGGACCGTAGCACAGATACGCAGTATTTT
few TRBJ2-1 TRBV7-6 . CASSLGQRFTNEQFF TGTGCCAGCAGCTTAGGGCAGCGGTTCACCAATGAGCAGTTCTTC
. TRBJ1-1 TRBV5-4 . CASSLPWAGPNTEAFF TGTGCCAGCAGCTTACCCTGGGCAGGGCCAAACACTGAAGCTTTCTTT
. TRBJ2-5 TRBV7-6 TRBD2 CASSLAGLAVQETQYF TGTGCCAGCAGCTTAGCAGGACTAGCGGTACAAGAGACCCAGTACTTC